Shown below are 31 T cell receptor beta chains from a single sample sequenced in a study of blood T cells in healthy people across ages. Next came a second PCR, run for about 7 to 12 cycles, which used a sample-barcoded 5' primer along with a J-beta primer mix. Each CDR3 protein is one row after TCRdb ran MiXCR on the 5' RACE reads. This table holds some 1.4 million distinct CDR3 sequences, 42% found once. Input material: blood. The source of these receptors is a woman under 30 in good health.

The rearrangement uses TRBV4-1 and TRBJ2-7; D possibly uses TRBD1 or TRBD2 (5 bases each). The CDR3 runs 16 residues. The germline gives CDR1 MGHRA, CDR2 YSYEKL. The ends were cut back, 1 base at V and 0 bases at J, with 13 bases in the middle. This CDR3 is CASSQGFWDPSYEQYF. CDR3 DNA: TGCGCCAGCAGCCAAGGTTTTTGGGACCCCTCCTACGAGCAGTACTTC.

The table lists this clonotype with a few counts. The V and J genes are TRBV5-1 and TRBJ2-1; weak D call: TRBD2 (5 bases). Germline V gene lookup returns CDR1 SGHRS and CDR2 YFSETQ. With 4 bases removed from V and 5 bases from J, the gap between germline ends came to 10 bases. This CDR3 comprises 13 residues. For the CDR3, the DNA is TGCGCCAGCAGCGCCGGGGAGAACAATGAGCAGTTCTTC. Protein sequence: CASSAGENNEQFF.

The chain is built from TRBV4-1 and TRBJ2-3; D not resolved. This CDR3 has 14 residues. Germline V CDR1 and CDR2: MGHRA, YSYEKL. Trimming took 1 base from V and 3 from J, leaving 8 bases between them. In nucleotides, the CDR3 is TGCGCCAGCAGCCAAGTTATGGATACAGATACGCAGTATTTT. Residues: CASSQVMDTDTQYF.

The V gene is TRBV6-2 or TRBV6-3, the J gene TRBJ2-7; 13 bases are shared with TRBD2. Per germline, CDR1 MNHEY and CDR2 SVGEGT. The V segment lost 6 bases and the J segment 7 bases; nucleotides outside the gene matches: 9. The length of the CDR3 is 15 residues. Here the CDR3 reads CASSWTSGSPNEQYF. CDR3 coding DNA: TGTGCCAGCAGCTGGACTAGCGGGAGTCCGAATGAGCAGTACTTC.

This clonotype was seen a handful of times. The rearrangement joins TRBV4-1 to TRBJ2-1; TRBD2 aligns across 10 bases. Germline V gene data show CDR1 as MGHRA and CDR2 as YSYEKL. The V segment lost 0 bases and the J segment 2 bases; nucleotides outside the gene matches: 13. There are 20 residues in the CDR3. The CDR3 region is CASSQDFGVAGGLAYNEQFF. CDR3 coding DNA: TGCGCCAGCAGCCAAGATTTCGGGGTAGCGGGAGGCCTCGCCTACAATGAGCAGTTCTTC.

This clonotype has only a few counts. The chain combines TRBV29-1 with TRBJ1-2; possibly TRBD1 for D (5 bases). The CDR3 consists of 13 residues. The V end lost 8 bases, the J end lost 6 bases, and 19 bases lay between the germline ends. Germline V lookup: CDR1 SQVTM, CDR2 ANQGSEA. CDR3: CSTTGGAVNGYTF. In nucleotides, the CDR3 is TGCAGCACAACCGGAGGGGCGGTCAATGGCTACACCTTC. The variable domain in full, completed from reference TRBV29-1 and TRBJ1-2, reads SAVISQKPSRDICQRGTSLTIQCQVDSQVTMMFWYRQQPGQSLTLIATANQGSEATYESGFVIDKFPISRPNLTFSTLTVSNMSPEDSSIYLCSTTGGAVNGYTFGSGTRLTVV.

The table lists this clonotype with a few counts. V and J are TRBV4-1 and TRBJ1-2; the D gene is possibly TRBD1 (5 bases). This CDR3 spans 17 amino acids. The germline CDR1 and CDR2 sequences are MGHRA and YSYEKL. Trimming cost V 3 bases and J 2 bases, with 19 bases left between them. The CDR3 DNA follows: TGCGCCAGCAGCCACAACCCTCACGGGGGACGAAACTATGGCTACACCTTC. This codes for CASSHNPHGGRNYGYTF.

Only a few counts were recorded for this clonotype. This chain uses TRBV9 with TRBJ2-3; D gene ambiguous. V dropped 3 bases and J dropped 5 bases, with 10 bases sitting between them. The CDR3 totals 13 residues. Germline V lookup: CDR1 SGDLS, CDR2 YYNGEE. CDR3 bases: TGTGCCAGCAGCGGCAGCTTGGAAGATACGCAGTATTTT. Its translation: CASSGSLEDTQYF. Drawing the rest from reference TRBV9 and TRBJ2-3, the complete variable domain is DSGVTQTPKHLITATGQRVTLRCSPRSGDLSVYWYQQSLDQGLQFLIQYYNGEERAKGNILERFSAQQFPDLHSELNLSSLELGDSALYFCASSGSLEDTQYFGPGTRLTVL.

This clonotype occurred a few times. The rearrangement joins TRBV6-1 to TRBJ2-1; TRBD2 might be the D (5 bases). The DNA end is a closer match to TRBJ2-7, so the J assignment may be wrong. Germline V CDR1 and CDR2: MNHNS, SASEGT. This CDR3 contains 17 residues. The CDR3 reads CASSPPGSLASYNEQYF. In DNA, the CDR3 is TGTGCCAGCAGTCCCCCGGGGAGCCTAGCCTCCTACAATGAGCAGTACTTC.

In nucleotides, the CDR3 is TGTGCCAGCACCTTCTCGCGATCTAACTATGGCTACACCTTC. It yields the protein CASTFSRSNYGYTF. This chain links TRBV7-9 with TRBJ1-2; D is uncertain. The germline V and J ends were trimmed by 7 bases and 0 bases, with 12 bases remaining between them. CDR3 length equals 14 residues. CDR1 and CDR2 from the germline V gene are SEHNR and FQNEAQ (reference sequence).

The chain uses TRBV12-3 or TRBV12-4 and TRBJ2-7; the match to TRBD1 covers 7 bases. The V gene end was trimmed by 8 bases and the J gene end by 7 bases; junction bases not matched to a gene: 11. CDR3 length: 13 residues. In DNA form, the CDR3 reads TGTGCCAGCGGAACGACAGGGTACAATGAGCAGTACTTC. It encodes CASGTTGYNEQYF.

This clonotype was seen a handful of times. CDR3 in amino acids: CASSLGRQGNTEAFF. The DNA for the CDR3 is TGTGCCAGCAGCTTAGGCCGGCAGGGAAACACTGAAGCTTTCTTT. The gene calls are TRBV7-2 and TRBJ1-1; possible D gene TRBD1, 5 bases. Germline CDR1 and CDR2: SGHTA and FQGNSA. Trimming removed 1 base at V and 2 bases at J, with 11 bases between. The CDR3 has 15 amino acids.

The chain is built from TRBV29-1 and TRBJ2-1, with D perhaps matching TRBD1 or TRBD2 (5 bases each). This CDR3 has 16 residues. Trimming shortened V by 1 base and J by 2 bases, and 15 bases separated the two germline ends. The germline V gene has CDR1 SQVTM and CDR2 ANQGSEA. The CDR3 bases are TGCAGCGTTGAAGTTAGCGAGGGCAGGGCCTACAATGAGCAGTTCTTC. It is translated as CSVEVSEGRAYNEQFF.

There are a few counts of this clonotype. The rearrangement joins TRBV3-1 to TRBJ1-5, with a possible D match to TRBD1 (5 bases). Between the trimmed V and J ends, which lost 5 bases and 2 bases, there was a span of 10 bases. This CDR3 comprises 14 residues. The germline V gene encodes CDR1 LGHDT and CDR2 YNNKEL (reference sequence). DNA for the CDR3: TGTGCCAGCAGCTTCCGGGACGGCAATCAGCCCCAGCATTTT. It encodes CASSFRDGNQPQHF.

CDR3 sequence (DNA): TGTGCCAGCAGTGCCACAGGGGGCGGGGGAGAGACCCAGTACTTC. This gives the protein CASSATGGGGETQYF. This chain links TRBV6-5 with TRBJ2-7, with 9 bases fitting TRBD1. The closer fit of TRBJ2-5 to the DNA end suggests the J call may be wrong. Germline V gene lookup returns CDR1 MNHEY and CDR2 SVGAGI. The CDR3 spans 15 residues.

The V call is TRBV6-1, the J call TRBJ2-1; 10 bases match TRBD2. Germline V gene data show CDR1 as MNHNS and CDR2 as SASEGT. Trimming cost V 5 bases and J 6 bases; bases outside gene matches: 13. The CDR3 is 17 residues long. In DNA, the CDR3 is TGTGCCAGCAGTCGACTAGCGGGCCAGGGGCAAGGCAATGAGCAGTTCTTC. Residues: CASSRLAGQGQGNEQFF.

The rearrangement uses TRBV27 and TRBJ1-6; 8 bases map to TRBD1. This CDR3 region has 14 residues. From germline, CDR1 is MNHEY and CDR2 SMNVEV (reference sequence). Trimming removed 4 bases from V and 6 bases from J; junction bases left unmatched: 2. Here the CDR3 DNA reads TGTGCCAGCAGTTCTACAGGGGGTAATTCACCCCTCCACTTT. Translating it yields CASSSTGGNSPLHF.

This clonotype has just a few counts. The chain joins TRBV5-1 to TRBJ2-1; 7 bases line up with TRBD2. The CDR3 has 19 residues. V dropped 5 bases and J dropped 10; count of bases not matched to a gene: 27. Germline-derived CDR1 and CDR2 are SGHRS and YFSETQ. The CDR3 DNA sequence: TGCGCCAGCAGTCTCTCGGGGGGACCGCCGCTCTCTTATTTCCAGGAGCAGTTCTTC. Translated: CASSLSGGPPLSYFQEQFF.

This clonotype appeared a few times. This chain joins TRBV30 and TRBJ2-5, with D unresolved. CDR1 is GTSNPN, CDR2 SVGIG, per germline (reference sequence). The V and J ends lost 1 base and 4 bases respectively, with 10 bases between them. CDR3 length: 13 residues. The CDR3 sequence is CAWSGQVRETQYF. For the CDR3, the DNA is TGTGCCTGGAGTGGGCAGGTCCGAGAGACCCAGTACTTC.

This rearrangement joins TRBV6-1 to TRBJ2-4; a possible D gene is TRBD1 (5 bases). Trimming cost V 1 base and J 13 bases, with 26 bases left between them. Germline CDR1 is MNHNS and CDR2 is SASEGT. The CDR3 length is 17 residues. CDR3 coding DNA: TGTGCCAGCAGTGAAGAACCCGTCGGACAATCCTTCTACGGGCAGTACTTC. This sequence encodes CASSEEPVGQSFYGQYF.

The chain joins TRBV20-1 to TRBJ2-1, with TRBD2 as a possible D gene (6 bases). The germline gives CDR1 DFQATT, CDR2 SNEGSKA (reference sequence). The V end lost 1 base, the J end lost 9 bases, and 10 bases lay between the germline ends. CDR3 length equals 12 residues. DNA for the CDR3: TGCAGTGCTAGAGGCCCCGGGAGTGAGCAGTTCTTC. Encoded protein: CSARGPGSEQFF.

This clonotype appeared once. This sequence joins TRBV2 and TRBJ1-5, with no clear D. The germline V gene encodes CDR1 SNHLY and CDR2 FYNNEI. Deletions cut 3 bases from V and 0 bases from J, with 15 bases between. The CDR3 length is 17 residues. CDR3 sequence reads: CASSDGWQILSNQPQHF. The CDR3 nucleotides read TGTGCCAGCAGTGACGGTTGGCAGATTCTTAGCAATCAGCCCCAGCATTTT.

The chain has TRBV10-3 and TRBJ2-2; no reliable D call. CDR1 ENHRY and CDR2 SYGVKD come from the germline V gene. Trimming shortened V by 2 bases and J by 8 bases, and 15 bases separated the two germline ends. This CDR3 has 15 amino acids. The CDR3 DNA reads as TGTGCCATCAGTGAGCCCGGACGGCTTCGGGGGGAGCTGTTTTTT. This sequence encodes CAISEPGRLRGELFF.

This sequence joins TRBV7-9 and TRBJ1-2; 11 bases are a match to TRBD1. Germline assignment: CDR1 SEHNR and CDR2 FQNEAQ (reference sequence). J gave up 2 bases and V 0 bases, and 11 bases lay outside the gene matches. CDR3 length equals 19 residues. The CDR3 bases are TGTGCCAGCAGCTTAGCGGGACCATCTAGGACAGGGGGCAACTATGGCTACACCTTC. It yields the protein CASSLAGPSRTGGNYGYTF. The complete variable domain, with remaining parts taken from reference TRBV7-9 and TRBJ1-2, reads DTGVSQNPRHKITKRGQNVTFRCDPISEHNRLYWYRQTLGQGPEFLTYFQNEAQLEKSRLLSDRFSAERPKGSFSTLEIQRTEQGDSAMYLCASSLAGPSRTGGNYGYTFGSGTRLTVV.

V is TRBV2 and J is TRBJ1-1; TRBD1 agrees at 9 bases. The germline V gene has CDR1 SNHLY and CDR2 FYNNEI. V lost 7 bases to trimming and J lost 4 bases; unmatched junction nucleotides: 10. This CDR3 is 15 amino acids long. CDR3 sequence: CASKEWDREGTEAFF. The CDR3 DNA reads as TGTGCCAGCAAGGAATGGGACAGGGAGGGCACTGAAGCTTTCTTT.

In its sample, this clonotype was seen a few times. The chain is built from TRBV9 and TRBJ2-7; a possible D gene is TRBD2 (6 bases). CDR1 SGDLS and CDR2 YYNGEE come from the germline V gene. The CDR3 runs 14 residues. V lost 2 bases and J lost 4, with 13 bases in between. The CDR3 DNA reads as TGTGCCAGCAGCGTGGGACTCGATCGTTACGAGCAGTACTTC. As protein: CASSVGLDRYEQYF.

The genes are TRBV3-1 and TRBJ2-3, with TRBD2 matching over 10 bases. This CDR3 has 17 residues. J lost 2 bases, V lost 1 base, and 6 bases had no gene match. Germline loops: CDR1 LGHDT, CDR2 YNNKEL (reference sequence). The CDR3 is CASSQGRTSGNTDTQYF. The CDR3 DNA reads TGTGCCAGCAGCCAAGGTAGGACTAGCGGAAACACAGATACGCAGTATTTT.

This clonotype has only a few counts. J is TRBJ1-1 and V is TRBV15; the match to TRBD1 covers 8 bases. Germline V gene lookup returns CDR1 LNHNV and CDR2 YYDKDF (reference sequence). Unmatched junction bases numbered 6, after V lost 3 bases and J lost 6 bases. The CDR3 is 14 residues long. CDR3 DNA sequence: TGTGCCACCAGCAGCTCCAGGGGGCTTGCTGAAGCTTTCTTT. It translates to CATSSSRGLAEAFF.

This clonotype was recorded a few times. In DNA, the CDR3 is TGCAGCGTTGAAGGCGCGTCCCGGGGTGGTGGCTACACCTTC. It specifies CSVEGASRGGGYTF. The V gene is TRBV29-1, the J gene TRBJ1-2, with D unclear. The CDR3 totals 14 residues. The V gene's germline CDR1 is SQVTM and CDR2 ANQGSEA. The V end was cut by 1 base, the J end by 7 bases, with 16 bases between.

In regard to this clonotype: A junction boundary mismatches the germline segment, possibly from a read error. CDR3 DNA: TGTGCCGGCAGCCCAGGGACTAGCGGTAACACCGGGGAGCTGTTTTTT. Protein sequence: CAGSPGTSGNTGELFF. This chain uses TRBV7-9 with TRBJ2-2; 11 bases line up with TRBD2. The V gene's germline CDR1 is SEHNR and CDR2 FQNEAQ (reference sequence). This CDR3 is 16 amino acids long.

The rearrangement joins TRBV6-6 to TRBJ1-2; TRBD1 is a possible D gene (6 bases). Germline V gene lookup returns CDR1 MNHNY and CDR2 SVGAGI (reference sequence). The CDR3 is 14 amino acids. The V end lost 2 bases, the J end lost 3 bases, and 10 bases lay between the germline ends. As DNA, the CDR3 is TGTGCCAGCAGTTACCCGACAGGCGACTATGGCTACACCTTC. Its protein product is CASSYPTGDYGYTF.